Listed below are T cell receptor beta chains from one sample, sequenced in a study of technical replicates of blood from several donors. Generated by immunoSEQ multiplex PCR, the TCRdb table keeps only in-frame clones and is missing some. The data hold more than 10,000 clones, with 70% to 80% observed a single time. The sequencing input was PBMCs. The source is a human donor in good health. The conserved cysteine and the conserved F or W are not part of the CDR3 here.

v_call cdr3_aa
TRBV5-1 ASSLGTGSYNEQF
TRBV18 ASSPPSGGLGQPQH
TRBV30 ACDLSGINEKLF
TRBV19 ASSITAGGMNEQF
TRBV7-8 ASSLAPYQGQETQY
TRBV6-1 AIDSGQGNTEAF
TRBV6-1 ASSTGAPTEQY
TRBV28 ASSETSGSYEQY
TRBV2 ASSPTVGASQPQH
TRBV15 ATSRDKQFNQPQH
TRBV7-7 ASSLGGSSSGANVLT
TRBV28 ASSPGLSHYEQY
TRBV5-1 ASRTLAGVDEQF
TRBV9 ASSVGGSAYSYNEQF
TRBV6-1 ASRKTDQETQY
TRBV29-1 SVEWGAGELF
TRBV7-9 ASSLDPYEQY
TRBV5-1 ASSLVAGFNEQF
TRBV5-1 ASRDSNYEQY
TRBV10-1 ASSELAGKPYEQY